In its sample, the clone carrying this T cell receptor (beta chain) was seen a few times. Its target is not known. Sequenced by immunoSEQ multiplex PCR; TCRdb stores in-frame clones only, minus some. The sample contains 65,000 or so clones, 70% to 90% of which appear only once. The sample comes from a study of OX40 agonist ivuxolimab in advanced cancers. Study overall: The group had a mean age of around 60 years, ranged from about 23 to 85, and was 80% to 90% male. Three partial responders included one hepatocellular carcinoma patient and two cutaneous melanoma patients.

In germline, CDR1 is WSHSY, CDR2 SAAADI. This CDR3 contains 15 residues. With V trimmed by 6 bases and J by 7 bases, 15 bases remained unmatched. Points from the study as a whole: The specificity for antigen of the expanded peripheral T cells was not determined.

The chain combines TRBV10-2 with TRBJ2-7; 7 nucleotides align to TRBD2. This material consisted of CD4+ or CD8+ T cells sorted from blood, taken in a trial of the OX40 agonist ivuxolimab. The TCR originated in an adult with an advanced solid tumor such as melanoma, head and neck, liver or kidney cancer. CDR3 residues: CASSGVLADVGEQYF. The CDR3 DNA reads as TGCGCCAGCAGCGGGGTTCTAGCGGATGTTGGGGAGCAGTACTTC.